There are a few counts of the clone carrying this T cell receptor beta chain. Its cognate antigen is unknown. The record originates from a study of T-cell memory formation after mild COVID-19. Study-level results: Most CD4+ clones that shrank were in CM and EM, while CD8+ ones turned up in EMRA. Clones contracting day 15 to 85 were balanced CD4/CD8; later expanders leaned CD4+. The authors left the SARS-CoV-2 specificity of second-wave clones peaking on day 37 unconfirmed. Memory sampled before infection contained some responding clones, suggesting cross-reactive memory joined.

Between the trimmed V and J ends, which lost 0 bases and 2 bases, there was a span of 11 bases. This CDR3 spans 15 amino acids. Germline CDR1 SGDLS, CDR2 YYNGEE. MiXCR was run by TCRdb on the 5' RACE reads, yielding one entry per CDR3 protein. Of 65,000 to 90,000 distinct CDR3 sequences in the sample, roughly 13% were seen once. The sequenced sample was PBMCs or a T cell subset sorted from them (not recorded which). The V and J genes are TRBV9 and TRBJ2-5, with TRBD1 as a possible D gene (5 bases). This receptor was taken from a man aged 18-30 years who had mild COVID-19 (a few samples of this study predate the infection). Cell type and time point are not known. CDR3 sequence (DNA): TGTGCCAGCAGCGTAGGACAGAAATCTCAAGAGACCCAGTACTTC. Translating gives CASSVGQKSQETQYF.